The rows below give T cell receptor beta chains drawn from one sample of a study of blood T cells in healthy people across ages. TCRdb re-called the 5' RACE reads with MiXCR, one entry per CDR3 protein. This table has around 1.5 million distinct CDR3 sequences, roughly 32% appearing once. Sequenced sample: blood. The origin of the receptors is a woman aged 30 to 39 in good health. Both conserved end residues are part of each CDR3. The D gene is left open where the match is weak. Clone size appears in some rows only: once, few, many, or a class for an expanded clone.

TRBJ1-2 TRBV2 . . CASSPQGSSGYTF TGTGCCAGCAGCCCTCAGGGATCAAGTGGCTACACCTTC
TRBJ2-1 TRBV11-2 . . CASSSTRPDEQFF TGTGCCAGCAGCTCCACACGTCCCGATGAGCAGTTCTTC
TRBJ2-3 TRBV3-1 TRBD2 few CASSLGGTITDTQYF TGTGCCAGCAGCCTGGGGGGGACGATCACAGATACGCAGTATTTT
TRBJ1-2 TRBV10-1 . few CASSESTGANYGYTF TGCGCCAGCAGTGAGTCGACAGGAGCTAACTATGGCTACACCTTC
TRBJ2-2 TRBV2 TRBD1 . CASSVGGRTGELFF TGTGCCAGCAGTGTAGGGGGCCGCACCGGGGAGCTGTTTTTT
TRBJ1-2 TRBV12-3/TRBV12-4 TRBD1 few CASSLQQGAYGYTF TGTGCCAGCAGTTTACAACAGGGGGCGTATGGCTACACCTTC
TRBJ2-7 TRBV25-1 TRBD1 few CASSELGTGHRQYF TGTGCCAGCAGTGAATTGGGGACAGGTCATCGACAGTACTTC
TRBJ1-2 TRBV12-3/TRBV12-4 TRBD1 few CASSRGTAINYGYTF TGTGCCAGCAGCCGGGGGACAGCCATTAACTATGGCTACACCTTC
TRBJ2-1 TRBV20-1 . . CSARNSGYNEQFF TGCAGTGCTAGAAACTCGGGATACAATGAGCAGTTCTTC
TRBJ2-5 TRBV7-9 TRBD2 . CASSSAFQRGGETQYF TGTGCCAGCAGCTCCGCGTTCCAGCGGGGTGGAGAGACCCAGTACTTC
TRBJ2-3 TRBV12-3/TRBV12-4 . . CASSYKGSTDTQYF TGTGCCAGCAGTTATAAGGGGAGTACAGATACGCAATATTTT
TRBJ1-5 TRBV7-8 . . CASGLDRAGERNQPQHF TGTGCCAGCGGCTTAGATCGGGCAGGGGAGCGTAATCAGCCCCAGCATTTT
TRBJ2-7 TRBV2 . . CASSIQRGGTERYF TGTGCCAGCTCTATCCAAAGGGGCGGTACCGAGCGGTACTTC
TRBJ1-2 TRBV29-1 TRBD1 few CSVAPQGDLGYTF TGCAGCGTTGCCCCCCAGGGGGACCTTGGCTACACCTTC
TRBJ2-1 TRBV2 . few CASGEQSSYNEQFF TGTGCCAGCGGGGAGCAGAGCTCCTACAATGAGCAGTTCTTC
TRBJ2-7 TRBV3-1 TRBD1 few CASSRPDRGGEQYF TGTGCCAGCAGCCGACCAGACAGGGGTGGAGAGCAGTACTTC
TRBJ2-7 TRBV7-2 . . CASSHTLVGVNYEQYF TGTGCCAGCAGCCATACACTAGTGGGAGTTAACTACGAGCAGTACTTC
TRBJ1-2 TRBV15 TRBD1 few CATRDRTGTYGYTF TGTGCCACCAGGGACAGGACAGGGACCTATGGCTACACCTTC
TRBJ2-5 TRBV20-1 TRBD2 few CSATRLLAGKETQYF TGCAGTGCTACGAGGCTACTAGCGGGAAAAGAGACCCAGTACTTC
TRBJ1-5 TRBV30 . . CAWSRRPNQPQHF TGTGCCTGGAGTCGGCGGCCCAATCAGCCCCAGCATTTT
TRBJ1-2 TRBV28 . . CASSLNLNWGGYTF TGTGCCAGCAGTTTAAATCTAAATTGGGGTGGCTACACCTTC
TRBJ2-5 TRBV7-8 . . CASSLGLIPYF TGTGCCAGCAGCTTGGGGCTTATACCGTACTTC
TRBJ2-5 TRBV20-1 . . CSARAQPGLKETQYF TGCAGTGCTAGAGCCCAACCAGGGTTGAAAGAGACCCAGTACTTC
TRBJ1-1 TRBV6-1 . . CASRRQLNTEAFF TGTGCCAGCAGGCGCCAGTTGAACACTGAAGCTTTCTTT
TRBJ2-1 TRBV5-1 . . CASNYFPGQGNEQFF TGCGCCAGCAATTACTTTCCGGGGCAGGGCAATGAGCAGTTCTTC
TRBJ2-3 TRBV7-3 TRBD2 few CASSDTTGGADTQYF TGTGCCAGCAGCGACACTACTGGGGGGGCAGATACGCAGTATTTT
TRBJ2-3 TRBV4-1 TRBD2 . CASSQDFGSGGPMRGTQYF TGCGCCAGCAGCCAAGATTTCGGTAGCGGGGGCCCAATGAGGGGTACGCAGTATTTT
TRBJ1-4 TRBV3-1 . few CASSRRSEKLFF TGTGCCAGCAGCCGACGGTCGGAAAAACTGTTTTTT
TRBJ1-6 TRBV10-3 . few CAISEATGPYNSPLHF TGTGCCATCAGTGAGGCAACAGGGCCCTATAATTCACCCCTCCACTTT
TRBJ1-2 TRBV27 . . CASSPWNNPPGYTF TGTGCCAGCAGTCCTTGGAACAACCCCCCTGGCTACACCTTC
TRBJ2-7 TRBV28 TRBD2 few CASSSPLVGLPGGYEQYF TGTGCCAGCAGTTCCCCCCTCGTGGGCCTTCCGGGAGGGTACGAGCAGTACTTC
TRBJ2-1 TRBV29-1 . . CSVGPGATDNEQFF TGCAGCGTGGGGCCGGGGGCAACCGACAATGAGCAGTTCTTC
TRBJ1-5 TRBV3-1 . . CASSQERGNQPQHF TGTGCCAGCAGCCAAGAACGAGGGAATCAGCCCCAGCATTTT
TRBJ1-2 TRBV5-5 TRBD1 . CASSLEGAGIGYGYTF TGTGCCAGCAGCTTGGAGGGGGCAGGAATAGGGTATGGCTACACCTTC
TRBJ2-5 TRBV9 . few CASSVVARPGETQYF TGTGCCAGCAGCGTAGTGGCACGCCCGGGAGAGACCCAGTACTTC
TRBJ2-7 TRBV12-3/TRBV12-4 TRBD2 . CASSLGRLAGGLYGQYF TGTGCCAGCAGTCTCGGTCGACTAGCGGGAGGGTTATACGGGCAGTACTTC